This TCR beta chain came from a study of cytomegalovirus exposure and HLA in healthy donors. The study, taken as a whole, reports: A few of the chains that were CMV-associated were confirmed in vitro to be specific for CMV antigens. Later analysis demonstrated an association between a missense DCLRE1C variant and TCR beta V- and J-gene trimming.

As concerns this clone: Its antigen is as yet unknown.

Germline V gene sequence: CDR1 SEHNR, CDR2 FQNEAQ (reference sequence). Trimming left V 5 bases short and J 2 bases short, with 15 bases between. The CDR3 covers 15 residues. The PCR was carried out with 60 Vbeta primers and 13 Jbeta primers. Only in-frame clones appear in the TCRdb table, and some are missing; sequencing was by immunoSEQ multiplex PCR. The repertoire holds 150,000 to 200,000 clones, with 71% as singletons. The sequencing sample was made of PBMCs. The chain links TRBV7-9 to TRBJ2-5; possibly TRBD2 for D (5 bases). This clonotype was obtained from a girl between 5 and 17 years old in good health and CMV-seronegative. CDR3 nucleotides: TGTGCCAGCAGCACCGTCCTGGGAGCACAAGAGACCCAGTACTTC. Protein product: CASSTVLGAQETQYF. The full variable domain, with the rest looked up from reference TRBV7-9 and TRBJ2-5, is DTGVSQNPRHKITKRGQNVTFRCDPISEHNRLYWYRQTLGQGPEFLTYFQNEAQLEKSRLLSDRFSAERPKGSFSTLEIQRTEQGDSAMYLCASSTVLGAQETQYFGPGTRLLVL.